This T cell receptor (beta chain) originates from a study of cytomegalovirus exposure and HLA in healthy donors. General observations from the study: An analysis was carried out later, and it reportedly showed fewer N-insertions in an Asian-associated ancestry cluster than the approximately 670-donor mean.

This clone was seen a few times. Its antigen is as yet unknown. Deletions cut 1 base from V and 1 base from J, with 10 bases between. This CDR3 is built from 15 residues. In germline, CDR1 is LGHNA, CDR2 YNFKEQ. Researchers ran the PCR with 60 Vbeta and 13 Jbeta primers. The assay was immunoSEQ multiplex PCR, and TCRdb's table has in-frame clones only and misses some. The sample lists over 130,000 clones, roughly 72% seen once, with around 1.9% in the top ten. This sequence was found in a man between 40 and 49 years old in good health and CMV-seronegative. The chain carries TRBV4-2 and TRBJ1-1; D is undetermined. The source material was PBMCs. CDR3 loop: CASSQAQDGNTEAFF. The CDR3 nucleotides are TGTGCCAGCAGCCAAGCGCAGGATGGGAACACTGAAGCTTTCTTT.